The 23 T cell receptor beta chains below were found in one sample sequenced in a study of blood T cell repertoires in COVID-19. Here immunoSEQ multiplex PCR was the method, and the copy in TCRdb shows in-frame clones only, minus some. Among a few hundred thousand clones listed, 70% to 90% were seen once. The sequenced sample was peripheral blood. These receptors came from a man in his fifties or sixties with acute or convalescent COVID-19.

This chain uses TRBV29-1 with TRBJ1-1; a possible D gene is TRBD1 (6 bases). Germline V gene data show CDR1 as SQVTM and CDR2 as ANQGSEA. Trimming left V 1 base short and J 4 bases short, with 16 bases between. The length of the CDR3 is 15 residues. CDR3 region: CSVEGTASQSTEAFF. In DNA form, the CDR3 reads TGCAGCGTTGAAGGGACAGCCTCACAGAGCACTGAAGCTTTCTTT.

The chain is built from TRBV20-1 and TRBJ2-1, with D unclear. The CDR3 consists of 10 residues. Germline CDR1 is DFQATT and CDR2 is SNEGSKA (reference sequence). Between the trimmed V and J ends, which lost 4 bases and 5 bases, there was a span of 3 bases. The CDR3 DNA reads TGCAGTGCTAACAACAATGAGCAGTTCTTC. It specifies CSANNNEQFF.

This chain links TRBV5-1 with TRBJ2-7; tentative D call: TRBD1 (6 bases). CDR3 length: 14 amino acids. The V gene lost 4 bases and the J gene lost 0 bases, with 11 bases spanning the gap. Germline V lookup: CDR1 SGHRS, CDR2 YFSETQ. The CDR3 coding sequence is TGCGCCAGCAGCCAAACAGGGCCCTCCTACGAGCAGTACTTC. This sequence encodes CASSQTGPSYEQYF.

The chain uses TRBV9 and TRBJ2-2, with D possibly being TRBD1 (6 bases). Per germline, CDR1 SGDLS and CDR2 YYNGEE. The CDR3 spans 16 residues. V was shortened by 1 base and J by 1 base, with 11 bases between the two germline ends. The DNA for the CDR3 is TGTGCCAGCAGCGTAAGGTCCAGGGGGAACACCGGGGAGCTGTTTTTT. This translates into CASSVRSRGNTGELFF.

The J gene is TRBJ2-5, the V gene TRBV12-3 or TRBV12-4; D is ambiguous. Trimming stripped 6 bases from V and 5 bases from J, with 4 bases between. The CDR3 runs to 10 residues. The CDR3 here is CASSSETQYF. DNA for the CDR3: TGTGCCAGCAGCTCGGAGACCCAGTACTTC.

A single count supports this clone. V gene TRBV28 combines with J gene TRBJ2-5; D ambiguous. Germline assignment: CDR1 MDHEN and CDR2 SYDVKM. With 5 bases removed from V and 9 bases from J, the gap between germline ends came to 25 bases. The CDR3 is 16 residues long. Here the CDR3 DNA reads TGTGCCAGCAGTCCCGGTTTGTGGGTCCTAGGCCTGCCCCAGTACTTC. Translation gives CASSPGLWVLGLPQYF.

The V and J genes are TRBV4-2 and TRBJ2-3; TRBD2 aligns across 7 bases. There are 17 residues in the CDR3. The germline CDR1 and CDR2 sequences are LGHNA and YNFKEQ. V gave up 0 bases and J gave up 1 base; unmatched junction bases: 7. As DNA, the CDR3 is TGTGCCAGCAGCCAAGATGGGGGGGGAGGGCGCACAGATACGCAGTATTTT. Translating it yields CASSQDGGGGRTDTQYF.

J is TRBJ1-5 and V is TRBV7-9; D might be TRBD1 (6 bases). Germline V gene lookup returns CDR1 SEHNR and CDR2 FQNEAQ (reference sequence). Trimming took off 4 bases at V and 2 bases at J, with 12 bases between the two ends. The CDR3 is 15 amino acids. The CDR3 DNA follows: TGTGCCAGCAGCTCGCACAGGGACGGCAATCAGCCCCAGCATTTT. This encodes CASSSHRDGNQPQHF.

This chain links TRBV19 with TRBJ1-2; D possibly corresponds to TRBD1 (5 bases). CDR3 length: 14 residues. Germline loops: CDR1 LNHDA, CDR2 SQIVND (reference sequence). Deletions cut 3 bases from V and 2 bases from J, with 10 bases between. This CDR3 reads CASSIRDSNYGYTF. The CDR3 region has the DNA TGTGCCAGTAGTATCAGGGACTCCAACTATGGCTACACCTTC.

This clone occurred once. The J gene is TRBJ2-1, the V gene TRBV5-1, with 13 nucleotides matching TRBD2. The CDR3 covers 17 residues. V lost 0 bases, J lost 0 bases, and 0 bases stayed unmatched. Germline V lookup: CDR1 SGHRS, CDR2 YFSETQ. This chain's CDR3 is CASSLGLAGGSYNEQFF. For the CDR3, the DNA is TGCGCCAGCAGCTTGGGACTAGCGGGGGGCTCCTACAATGAGCAGTTCTTC.

The CDR3 DNA reads as TGTGCCAGCAGTTACTCGGGCGGGGGACGCTACGAGCAGTACTTC. Translated: CASSYSGGGRYEQYF. The chain combines TRBV6-2 or TRBV6-3 with TRBJ2-7; 7 bases are shared with TRBD2. CDR3 length equals 15 residues. The junction had 5 bases not matched to a gene; V was cut back by 0 bases and J by 3 bases. Per germline, CDR1 MNHEY and CDR2 SVGEGT.

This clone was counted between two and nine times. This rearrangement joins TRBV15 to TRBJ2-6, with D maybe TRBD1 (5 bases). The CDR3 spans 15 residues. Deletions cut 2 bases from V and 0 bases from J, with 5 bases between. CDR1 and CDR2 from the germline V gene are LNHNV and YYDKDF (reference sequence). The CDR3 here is CATSRQGSGANVLTF. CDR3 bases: TGTGCCACCAGCAGACAGGGCTCTGGGGCCAACGTCCTGACTTTC.

The CDR3 sequence: CASSLIRGFSSYNEQFF. CDR3 DNA sequence: TGTGCCAGCAGCCTCATCAGGGGGTTCAGCTCCTACAATGAGCAGTTCTTC. The chain couples TRBV13 to TRBJ2-1, with 7 bases identical to TRBD1. Trimming took 5 bases from V and 0 from J; bases not matched to a gene: 10. Germline CDR1 and CDR2: PRHDT and FYEKMQ (reference sequence). This CDR3 has 17 amino acids.

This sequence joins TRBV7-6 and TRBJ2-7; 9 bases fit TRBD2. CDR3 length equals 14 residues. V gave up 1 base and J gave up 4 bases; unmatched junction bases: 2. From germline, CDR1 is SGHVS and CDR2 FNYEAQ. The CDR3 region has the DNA TGTGCCAGCAGCTTAGGCGGGGGGGGGTACGAGCAGTACTTC. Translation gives CASSLGGGGYEQYF.

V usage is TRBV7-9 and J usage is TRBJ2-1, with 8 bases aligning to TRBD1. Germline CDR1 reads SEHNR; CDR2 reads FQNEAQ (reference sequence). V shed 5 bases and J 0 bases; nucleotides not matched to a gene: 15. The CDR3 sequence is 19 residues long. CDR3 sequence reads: CASSGQPGQVTSSYNEQFF. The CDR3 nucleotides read TGTGCCAGCAGCGGACAACCGGGACAGGTGACTAGCTCCTACAATGAGCAGTTCTTC.

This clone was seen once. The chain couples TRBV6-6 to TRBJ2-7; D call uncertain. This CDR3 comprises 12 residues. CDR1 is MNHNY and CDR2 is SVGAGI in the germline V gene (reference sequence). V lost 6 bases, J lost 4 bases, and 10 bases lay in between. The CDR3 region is CASRTHTYEQYF. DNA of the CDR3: TGTGCCAGCAGGACACATACTTACGAGCAGTACTTC.

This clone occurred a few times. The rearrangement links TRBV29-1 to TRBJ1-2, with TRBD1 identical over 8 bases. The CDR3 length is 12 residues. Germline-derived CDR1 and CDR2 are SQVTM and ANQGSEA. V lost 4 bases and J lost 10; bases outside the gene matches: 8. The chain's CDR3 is CSVAVTGVDYTF. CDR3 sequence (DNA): TGCAGCGTTGCGGTGACAGGGGTTGACTACACCTTC. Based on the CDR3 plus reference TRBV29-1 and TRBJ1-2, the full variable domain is SAVISQKPSRDICQRGTSLTIQCQVDSQVTMMFWYRQQPGQSLTLIATANQGSEATYESGFVIDKFPISRPNLTFSTLTVSNMSPEDSSIYLCSVAVTGVDYTFGSGTRLTVV.

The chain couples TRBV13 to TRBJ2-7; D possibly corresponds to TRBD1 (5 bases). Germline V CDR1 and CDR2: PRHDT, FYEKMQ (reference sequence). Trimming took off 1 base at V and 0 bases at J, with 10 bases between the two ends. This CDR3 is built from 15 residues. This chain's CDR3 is CASSLEGHPSYEQYF. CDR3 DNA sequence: TGTGCCAGCAGCTTAGAGGGGCACCCCTCCTACGAGCAGTACTTC.

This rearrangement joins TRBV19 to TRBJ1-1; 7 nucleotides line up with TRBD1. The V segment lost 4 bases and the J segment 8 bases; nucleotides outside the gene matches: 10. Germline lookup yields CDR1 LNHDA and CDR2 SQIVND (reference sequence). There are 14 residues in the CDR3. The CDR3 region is CASSRRQGSMEAFF. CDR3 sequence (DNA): TGTGCCAGTAGTAGGAGACAGGGAAGTATGGAAGCTTTCTTT.

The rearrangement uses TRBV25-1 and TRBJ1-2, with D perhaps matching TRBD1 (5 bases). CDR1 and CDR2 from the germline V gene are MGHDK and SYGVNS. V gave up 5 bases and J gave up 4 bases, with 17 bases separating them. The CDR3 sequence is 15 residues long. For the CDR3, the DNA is TGTGCCAGCAGTCCGGGAGGGACGGCCCTCTATGGCTACACCTTC. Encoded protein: CASSPGGTALYGYTF.

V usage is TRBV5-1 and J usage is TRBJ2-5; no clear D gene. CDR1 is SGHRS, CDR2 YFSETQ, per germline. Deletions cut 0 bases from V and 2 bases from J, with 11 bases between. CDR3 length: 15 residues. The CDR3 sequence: CASSLGGSMQETQYF. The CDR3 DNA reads TGCGCCAGCAGCTTGGGCGGCAGCATGCAAGAGACCCAGTACTTC.

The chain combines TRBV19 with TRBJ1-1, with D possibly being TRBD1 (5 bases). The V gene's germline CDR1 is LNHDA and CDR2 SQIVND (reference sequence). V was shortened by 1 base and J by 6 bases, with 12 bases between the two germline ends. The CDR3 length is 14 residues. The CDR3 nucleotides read TGTGCCAGTAGTATAGGAACCGGGGGGGCTGAAGCTTTCTTT. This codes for CASSIGTGGAEAFF.

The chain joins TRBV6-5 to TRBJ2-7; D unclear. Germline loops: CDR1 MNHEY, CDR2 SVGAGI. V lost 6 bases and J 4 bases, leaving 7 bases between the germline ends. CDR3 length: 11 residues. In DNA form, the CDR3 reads TGTGCCAGCAGGCAGTCATACGAGCAGTACTTC. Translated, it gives CASRQSYEQYF.